This T cell receptor beta chain originates from a study of untreated major depressive disorder. This clone is a singleton in its sample. Its antigen is currently unknown. V lost 5 bases and J lost 0, with 11 bases in between. The CDR3 has 15 amino acids. The germline gives CDR1 SEHNR, CDR2 FQNEAQ (reference sequence). TCRdb keeps only in-frame clones here, not all; method: immunoSEQ multiplex PCR. The table has approximately 24,000 clones, roughly nine tenths seen once; the top ten hold 0.7% to 0.85%. Study-wide findings and caveats: Each subject's top five TRBV05-01 clones were all private. TRBV05-01 (Vbeta 5.1) usage was higher in CD4+ T cells of depressed patients than controls.

Major depressive disorder by DSM-IV, Hamilton depression score of at least 18. The clonotype was recovered from a woman aged 30 to 39 with major depressive disorder. The sequenced material came from CD4+ T cells from PBMCs. V and J are TRBV7-9 and TRBJ1-3; no clear D gene. CDR3 DNA sequence: TGTGCCAGCAGCCTGATACTAAGCTCTGGAAACACCATATATTTT. Amino acid sequence: CASSLILSSGNTIYF.